These 12 T cell receptor beta chains were sequenced from one sample in a study of shared clonotypes between healthy human individuals. Some clones are missing from TCRdb's copy, which holds only in-frame ones; the method was immunoSEQ multiplex PCR. This sample yields 650,000 to 700,000 clones, of which roughly 91% are seen a single time; 34% belongs to the top ten. Specimen: memory CD8+ T cells from PBMCs. Subset indicated: CD45RO+ cells pooled with CCR7-negative TemRA cells. These receptors were collected from a man younger than 35 in good health. Some clones in this sample may be carry-over from other donors' samples.

The chain carries TRBV5-5 and TRBJ1-2; TRBD1 agrees at 8 bases. The germline V gene encodes CDR1 SGHKS and CDR2 YYEKEE (reference sequence). The CDR3 has 15 amino acids. V was pared by 0 bases and J by 4 bases, with 5 bases of the junction left unmatched. This CDR3 is CASSLVDRVGYGYTF. The CDR3 DNA follows: TGTGCCAGCAGCTTGGTGGACAGGGTAGGCTATGGCTACACCTTC.

This chain links TRBV9 with TRBJ2-7; a possible D gene is TRBD1 (5 bases). V lost 4 bases and J lost 6, with 14 bases in between. The CDR3 consists of 13 residues. Germline CDR1 reads SGDLS; CDR2 reads YYNGEE. The CDR3: CASSQGQQIEQYF. CDR3 DNA: TGTGCCAGCAGCCAAGGACAACAAATCGAGCAGTACTTC.

This clone is a singleton in its sample. The gene calls are TRBV27 and TRBJ2-5; D gene uncertain. Trimming cost V 2 bases and J 5 bases, with 9 bases left between them. The CDR3 runs to 13 residues. Germline V gene data show CDR1 as MNHEY and CDR2 as SMNVEV (reference sequence). The CDR3 protein is CASSLIGWETQYF. As DNA, the CDR3 is TGTGCCAGCAGTTTAATAGGATGGGAGACCCAGTACTTC.

The chain combines TRBV9 with TRBJ2-3; a weak D match, TRBD1 (5 bases). The germline V gene encodes CDR1 SGDLS and CDR2 YYNGEE. The V end lost 3 bases, the J end lost 2 bases, and 7 bases lay between the germline ends. The CDR3 consists of 13 residues. CDR3 region: CASSEQDTDTQYF. The CDR3 DNA follows: TGTGCCAGCAGCGAACAGGACACAGATACGCAGTATTTT.

In regard to this clone: Other DNA sequences in this specimen translate into the identical CDR3. The genes are TRBV27 and TRBJ1-5, with 9 bases aligning to TRBD1. V trimming: 6 bases; J trimming: 4 bases; junction bases outside the gene matches: 4. The CDR3 contains 14 residues. CDR1 is MNHEY and CDR2 is SMNVEV in the germline V gene (reference sequence). The CDR3 DNA reads as TGTGCCAGCAGCTCCGGGACAGGGAATCAGCCCCAGCATTTT. Its protein is CASSSGTGNQPQHF.

The chain carries TRBV7-9 and TRBJ1-1, with D tentatively TRBD1 (6 bases). The CDR3 is 16 amino acids. Trimming cost V 5 bases and J 0 bases, with 16 bases left between them. CDR1 is SEHNR, CDR2 FQNEAQ, per germline (reference sequence). CDR3 region: CASSPGTPNMNTEAFF. Here the CDR3 DNA reads TGTGCCAGCAGCCCCGGGACACCGAACATGAACACTGAAGCTTTCTTT.

Here the CDR3 reads CASSQLTSGKYNEQFF. Written as DNA, the CDR3 is TGTGCCAGCAGCCAATTGACTAGCGGGAAGTACAATGAGCAGTTCTTC. The gene calls are TRBV14 and TRBJ2-1; 11 bases line up with TRBD2. Germline V gives CDR1 SGHDN, CDR2 FVKESK. V dropped 2 bases and J dropped 4; count of bases not matched to a gene: 4. CDR3 length equals 16 residues.

The J gene is TRBJ2-7, the V gene TRBV9; TRBD2 might be the D (7 bases). CDR3 length equals 13 residues. V dropped 3 bases and J dropped 7 bases, with 14 bases sitting between them. Germline V gives CDR1 SGDLS, CDR2 YYNGEE. CDR3 sequence (DNA): TGTGCCAGCAGCGGTCGGGGGGCGCTTGAGCAGTACTTC. Translated, it gives CASSGRGALEQYF.

The chain employs TRBV9 and TRBJ2-7, with D perhaps TRBD1 or TRBD2 (5 bases each). CDR1 is SGDLS, CDR2 YYNGEE, per germline. The CDR3 is 14 amino acids. Trimming took off 4 bases at V and 3 bases at J, with 14 bases between the two ends. The CDR3 reads CASSPGTDIYEQYF. In nucleotides, the CDR3 is TGTGCCAGCAGCCCAGGGACGGACATCTACGAGCAGTACTTC.

The J gene is TRBJ1-2, the V gene TRBV29-1; 8 bases agree with TRBD1. The J segment lost 10 bases and the V segment lost 6 bases, leaving 19 bases of the junction unmatched. In germline, CDR1 is SQVTM, CDR2 ANQGSEA. CDR3 size: 15 residues. The CDR3 DNA reads TGCAGCGTGGAGGATATGGACAGGGCCATGATTGACTACACCTTC. Protein: CSVEDMDRAMIDYTF.

This rearrangement joins TRBV9 to TRBJ2-3; the match to TRBD2 covers 8 bases. Germline V gene lookup returns CDR1 SGDLS and CDR2 YYNGEE. The CDR3 has 18 amino acids. Trimming took 4 bases from V and 1 from J; bases not matched to a gene: 14. CDR3 bases: TGTGCCAGCAGCTCACACCCGGGACTAGTGGGCGGCACAGATACGCAGTATTTT. Amino acids: CASSSHPGLVGGTDTQYF.

This chain connects TRBV6-6 to TRBJ2-3; TRBD2 matches at 9 bases. This CDR3 has 16 residues. V shed 4 bases, J shed 4 bases, and the junction held 9 bases outside the gene matches. In germline, CDR1 is MNHNY, CDR2 SVGAGI (reference sequence). DNA for the CDR3: TGTGCCAGCAGTTTCTGGACTAGCGTCATGGCAGATACGCAGTATTTT. It translates to CASSFWTSVMADTQYF.